Listed below are T cell receptor beta chains from one sample, sequenced in a study of post-analysis software for immune sequencing data. TCRdb ran MiXCR on the PCR reads and lists one entry per CDR3 protein. The sample consists of about 540,000 distinct CDR3 sequences, approximately 34% of them appearing once. The sample taken for sequencing was blood. All receptors come from a girl aged 2-17 years with multiple sclerosis. Each CDR3 is given with its conserved first and last residue. D genes are given only for firm matches. Size is stated for part of the rows, as once, few or many counts, or as a class when the clone is expanded.

j_call clone_size v_call d_call cdr3_nt cdr3_aa
TRBJ1-6 few TRBV7-2 TRBD1 TGTGCCAGCAGCTTAGGGACAGGGGTTACTTCACCCCTCCACTTT CASSLGTGVTSPLHF
TRBJ2-3 few TRBV5-1 . TGCGCCAGCAGCTTTGAGACAGATACGCAGTATTTT CASSFETDTQYF
TRBJ2-1 once TRBV6-2/TRBV6-3 TRBD2 TGTGCCGGCAGTTACGGGGGGGGATACAATGAGCAGTTCTTC CAGSYGGGYNEQFF
TRBJ1-2 . TRBV6-2/TRBV6-3 . TGTGCCAGCAGCCCTACAGGGATGGTGGGTGGCTACACCTTC CASSPTGMVGGYTF
TRBJ1-5 . TRBV7-2 . TGTGCCAGCAGCTTAGCGTCGCGGCGACAGCCCCAGCATTTT CASSLASRRQPQHF
TRBJ2-1 . TRBV29-1 TRBD2 TGCAGCGTTCAGCGGGAGAGCCGCAATGAGCAGTTCTTC CSVQRESRNEQFF
TRBJ2-5 . TRBV3-1 . TGTGCCAGCAGCCTGACAGGGAGGGGAGAGACCCAGTACTTC CASSLTGRGETQYF
TRBJ2-3 . TRBV7-2 . TGTGCCAGCAGCTTAGAGGTGTTCACAGATACGCAGTATTTT CASSLEVFTDTQYF
TRBJ2-1 . TRBV12-3/TRBV12-4 . TGTGCCGGCAGTTTTTTCGGGGGCGTCGATCTGGGGCAAAATGAGCAGTTCTTC CAGSFFGGVDLGQNEQFF
TRBJ2-7 few TRBV6-5 TRBD1 TGTGCCAGCAGAGACAGGGGTGGGTTTTCCGAGCAGTACTTC CASRDRGGFSEQYF
TRBJ2-5 . TRBV12-5 TRBD1 TGTGCTAGTGGGTCTGGGACAGGGCGAGAGACCCAGTACTTC CASGSGTGRETQYF
TRBJ1-5 few TRBV20-1 . TGCAGTGCTAGAGTAGGCAGGGCAAGCTCGGGTCAGCCCCAGCATTTT CSARVGRASSGQPQHF
TRBJ2-1 few TRBV12-3/TRBV12-4 . TGTGCCAGCAGCGGCCTGCTGGGGCTAAGGAATGAGCAGTTCTTC CASSGLLGLRNEQFF
TRBJ2-7 few TRBV3-1 TRBD1 TGTGCCAGCAGCCAAGTGAACAGGGGTACGAACGGGGAGCAGTACTTC CASSQVNRGTNGEQYF